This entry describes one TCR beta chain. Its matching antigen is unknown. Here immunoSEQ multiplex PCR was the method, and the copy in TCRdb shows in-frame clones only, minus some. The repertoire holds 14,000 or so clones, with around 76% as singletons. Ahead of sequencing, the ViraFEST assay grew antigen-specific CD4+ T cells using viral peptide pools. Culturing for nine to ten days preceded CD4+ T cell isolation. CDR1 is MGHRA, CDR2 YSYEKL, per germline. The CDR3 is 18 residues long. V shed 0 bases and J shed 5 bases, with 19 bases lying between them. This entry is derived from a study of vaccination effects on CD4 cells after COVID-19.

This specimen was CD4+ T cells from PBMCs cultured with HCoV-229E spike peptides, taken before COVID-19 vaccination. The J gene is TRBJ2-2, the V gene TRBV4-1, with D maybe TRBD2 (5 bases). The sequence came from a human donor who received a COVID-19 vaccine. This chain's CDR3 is CASSQEGGSLRWTGELFF. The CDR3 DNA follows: TGCGCCAGCAGCCAAGAAGGAGGCAGTTTGAGGTGGACCGGGGAGCTGTTTTTT.